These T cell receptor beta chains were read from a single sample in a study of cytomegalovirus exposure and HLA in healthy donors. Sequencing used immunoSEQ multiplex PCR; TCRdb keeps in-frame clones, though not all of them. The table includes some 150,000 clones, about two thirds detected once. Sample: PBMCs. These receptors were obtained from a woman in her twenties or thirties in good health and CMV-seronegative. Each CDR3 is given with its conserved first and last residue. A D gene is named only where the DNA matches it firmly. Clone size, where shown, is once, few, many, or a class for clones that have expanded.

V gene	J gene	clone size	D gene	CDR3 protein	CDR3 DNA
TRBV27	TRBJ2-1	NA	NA	CASSPTAVVEQFF	TGTGCCAGCAGTCCCACCGCGGTGGTAGAGCAGTTCTTC
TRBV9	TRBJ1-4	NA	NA	CASSDRATNEKLFF	TGTGCCAGCAGCGACAGGGCAACTAATGAAAAACTGTTTTTT
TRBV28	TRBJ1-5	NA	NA	CASSWSTNNQPQHF	TGTGCCAGCAGTTGGAGTACTAACAATCAGCCCCAGCATTTT
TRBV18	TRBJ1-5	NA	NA	CASSQRQDNQPQHF	TGTGCCAGCTCACAACGACAGGACAATCAGCCCCAGCATTTT
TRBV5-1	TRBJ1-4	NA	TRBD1	CASSNGQDLTNEKLFF	TGCGCCAGCAGCAATGGACAGGACTTAACTAATGAAAAACTGTTTTTT
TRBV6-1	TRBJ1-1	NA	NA	CASSVGHQNTEAFF	TGTGCCAGCAGTGTGGGACACCAGAACACTGAAGCTTTCTTT
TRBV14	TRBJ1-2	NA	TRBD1	CASSPRTGDGYTF	TGTGCCAGCAGCCCTCGGACAGGGGATGGCTACACCTTC
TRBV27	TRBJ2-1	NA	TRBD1	CASSPYRGSYNEQFF	TGTGCCAGCAGTCCCTACAGGGGTTCCTACAATGAGCAGTTCTTC
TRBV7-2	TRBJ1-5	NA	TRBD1	CASSLDRGGLPQHF	TGTGCCAGCAGCTTGGACAGGGGCGGATTGCCCCAGCATTTT
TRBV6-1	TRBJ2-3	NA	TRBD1	CASGVGGVADTQYF	TGTGCCAGCGGGGTAGGGGGCGTCGCAGATACGCAGTATTTT
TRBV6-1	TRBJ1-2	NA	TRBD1	CASRSGTGGVGGYTF	TGTGCCAGCCGCTCCGGGACAGGGGGCGTCGGTGGCTACACCTTC
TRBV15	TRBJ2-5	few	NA	CATSRDRGGAETQYF	TGTGCCACCAGCAGAGACCGCGGAGGGGCCGAGACCCAGTACTTC
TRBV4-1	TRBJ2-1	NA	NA	CASSQFSGSSYNEQFF	TGCGCCAGCAGCCAGTTTTCGGGTTCGTCCTACAATGAGCAGTTCTTC
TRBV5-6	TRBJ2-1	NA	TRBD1	CASSLAQGASEQFF	TGTGCCAGCAGCTTGGCACAGGGGGCGAGCGAGCAGTTCTTC
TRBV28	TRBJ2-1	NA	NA	CASSLGPEQFF	TGTGCCAGCAGTTTAGGCCCAGAGCAGTTCTTC
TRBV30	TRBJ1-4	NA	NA	CAWSVETTNEKLFF	TGTGCCTGGAGTGTCGAGACAACTAATGAAAAACTGTTTTTT
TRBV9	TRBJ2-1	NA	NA	CASSVAGGPEQFF	TGTGCCAGCAGCGTAGCGGGGGGCCCTGAGCAGTTCTTC
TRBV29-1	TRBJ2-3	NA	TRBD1	CSVDGQGWDTQYF	TGCAGCGTTGATGGACAGGGCTGGGATACGCAGTATTTT
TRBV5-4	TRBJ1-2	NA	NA	CASINSFNYGYTF	TGTGCCAGCATCAACAGTTTTAACTATGGCTACACCTTC
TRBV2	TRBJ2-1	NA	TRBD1	CATGGTTQYNEQFF	TGTGCCACAGGGGGAACGACCCAATACAATGAGCAGTTCTTC
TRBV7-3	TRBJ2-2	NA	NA	CASSLTRVDTGELFF	TGTGCCAGCAGCTTAACCAGGGTAGACACCGGGGAGCTGTTTTTT
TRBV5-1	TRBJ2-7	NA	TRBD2	CASRPLGGGTRAYEQYF	TGCGCCAGCAGACCCCTTGGGGGGGGGACGAGAGCGTACGAGCAGTACTTC
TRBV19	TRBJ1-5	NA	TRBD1	CASTGTGDNQPQHF	TGTGCCAGTACCGGGACAGGGGACAATCAGCCCCAGCATTTT
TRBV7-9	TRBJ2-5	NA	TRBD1	CASSQGQGKTQYF	TGTGCCAGCAGCCAGGGACAGGGGAAGACCCAGTACTTC
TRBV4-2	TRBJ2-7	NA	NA	CASSQEPGRQDYEQYF	TGTGCCAGCAGCCAAGAACCAGGGCGCCAGGACTACGAGCAGTACTTC
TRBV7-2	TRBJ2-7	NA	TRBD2	CASSPSRGAGGYEQYF	TGTGCCAGCAGCCCATCTAGGGGCGCGGGAGGTTACGAGCAGTACTTC
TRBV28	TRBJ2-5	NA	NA	CASSLIRSNHVGTQYF	TGTGCCAGCAGTCTCATCCGGAGCAATCATGTTGGGACCCAGTACTTC
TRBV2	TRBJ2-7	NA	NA	CASTDPGTLNYEQYF	TGTGCCAGCACTGACCCCGGGACTTTAAACTACGAGCAGTACTTC
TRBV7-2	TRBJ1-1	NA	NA	CASSLRRTGNTEAFF	TGTGCCAGCAGCTTACGCCGAACGGGGAACACTGAAGCTTTCTTT
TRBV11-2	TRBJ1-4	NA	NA	CASSPEGAAEKLFF	TGTGCCAGCAGCCCGGAGGGCGCCGCCGAAAAACTGTTTTTT
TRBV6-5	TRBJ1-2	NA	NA	CASSYTPTSYGYTF	TGTGCCAGCAGTTATACGCCAACTTCCTATGGCTACACCTTC
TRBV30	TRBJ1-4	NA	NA	CAWRAKSATNEKLFF	TGTGCCTGGAGAGCAAAGTCCGCAACTAATGAAAAACTGTTTTTT
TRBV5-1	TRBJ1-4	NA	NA	CASSPGTFSQATNEKLFF	TGCGCCAGCAGCCCCGGAACTTTCTCACAGGCAACTAATGAAAAACTGTTTTTT
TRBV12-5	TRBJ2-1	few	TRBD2	CASAPLGEGPYNEQFF	TGTGCTAGTGCTCCTTTGGGGGAGGGCCCCTACAATGAGCAGTTCTTC
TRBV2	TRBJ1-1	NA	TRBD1	CASSRDRSNTEAFF	TGTGCCAGCAGTCGGGACAGGAGTAACACTGAAGCTTTCTTT
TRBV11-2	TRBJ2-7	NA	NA	CASTLGSGTYEQYF	TGTGCCAGCACCCTCGGCAGCGGAACCTACGAGCAGTACTTC
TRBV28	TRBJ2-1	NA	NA	CASSFPGNSHNEQFF	TGTGCCAGCAGTTTTCCAGGGAATTCCCACAATGAGCAGTTCTTC
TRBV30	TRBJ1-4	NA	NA	CAWSGDTTNEKLFF	TGTGCCTGGAGTGGGGACACAACTAATGAAAAACTGTTTTTT
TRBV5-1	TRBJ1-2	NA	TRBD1	CASSLGDRNYGYTF	TGCGCCAGCAGCTTGGGGGACAGGAACTATGGCTACACCTTC
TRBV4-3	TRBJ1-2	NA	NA	CASSQDTSRVGYGYTF	TGCGCCAGCAGCCAAGATACGTCCCGGGTTGGCTATGGCTACACCTTC
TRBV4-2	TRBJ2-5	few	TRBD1	CASSPNDRGPQETQYF	TGTGCCAGCAGCCCGAACGACAGGGGCCCCCAAGAGACCCAGTACTTC
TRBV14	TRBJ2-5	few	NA	CASSQEVDWQETQYF	TGTGCCAGCAGCCAAGAAGTTGACTGGCAAGAGACCCAGTACTTC
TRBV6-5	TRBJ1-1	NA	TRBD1	CASSYGTGGRDTEAFF	TGTGCCAGCAGTTATGGGACAGGGGGTAGGGACACTGAAGCTTTCTTT
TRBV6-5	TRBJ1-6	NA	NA	CASSYPGNSPLHF	TGTGCCAGCAGTTACCCGGGAAATTCACCCCTCCACTTT
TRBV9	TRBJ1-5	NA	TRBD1	CASSVGTGGYQPQHF	TGTGCCAGCAGCGTAGGTACAGGGGGTTATCAGCCCCAGCATTTT
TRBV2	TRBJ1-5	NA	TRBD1	CASSWDQGVYQPQHF	TGTGCCAGCAGTTGGGATCAGGGGGTCTATCAGCCCCAGCATTTT
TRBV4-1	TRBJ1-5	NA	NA	CASSQGTVNQPQHF	TGCGCCAGCAGCCAAGGGACAGTCAATCAGCCCCAGCATTTT
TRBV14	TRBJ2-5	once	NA	CASSQALAGETQYF	TGTGCCAGCAGCCAAGCGCTAGCCGGAGAGACCCAGTACTTC
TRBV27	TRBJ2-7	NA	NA	CASKPLDGKYEQYF	TGTGCCAGCAAACCCCTAGACGGGAAATACGAGCAGTACTTC
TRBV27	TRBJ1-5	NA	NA	CASSPDTDQPQHF	TGTGCCAGCAGTCCTGACACGGATCAGCCCCAGCATTTT
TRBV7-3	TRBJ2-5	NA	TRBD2	CASSLLGGGHQETQYF	TGTGCCAGCAGCTTACTGGGGGGAGGGCACCAAGAGACCCAGTACTTC
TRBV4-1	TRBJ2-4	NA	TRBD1	CASSQDYGTGGDIQYF	TGCGCCAGCAGCCAAGACTACGGGACAGGGGGTGACATTCAGTACTTC
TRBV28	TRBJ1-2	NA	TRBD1	CASSPNPGQGDYGYTF	TGTGCCAGCAGTCCCAATCCGGGACAGGGGGACTATGGCTACACCTTC